This record looks at one T cell receptor (beta chain) sequence and its context. Its antigen specificity is not known. No much larger clone is present one base from it, and per-base qualities are unavailable. Including cysteine and phenylalanine, the CDR3 has 12 amino acids. Kept here is only the CDR3 DNA, which spans 36 bases and is read in frame from base 1. The V and J ends are trimmed by 5 bases and 10 bases, leaving 14 bases between them. The germline V gene (reference sequence) yields SGHAT for CDR1 and FQDESV for CDR2. The data derive from a study of T cell responses to AZD1222 COVID-19 vaccine (dated by TCRdb to the early 2020s). Regarding the research as a whole: AZD1222 recipients whose second dose came at about 4 weeks and those whose second dose came at about 12 weeks were combined into one group, since spike-specific TCR depth and breadth did not differ between the two schedules. A total of approximately 250 trial participants underwent TCR sequencing, of whom about 210 had received two doses of AZD1222 and about 26 had received two doses of the MenACWY control vaccine. Trial participants were enrolled by age into 18-55, 56-69 and 70-plus year subgroups, with about 150, 28 and 57 TCR-sequenced participants respectively.

Points the paper makes about the study in general: Most participants were white British and females outnumbered males, and the authors suggested that clonal diversity may have been underestimated. Nearly half of unique spike-specific TCRs reportedly recognized epitopes outside regions mutated in the B.1.351 and B.1.1.7 variants. Only a handful of AZD1222 recipients were SARS-CoV-2 seropositive at baseline, limiting conclusions about previously exposed vaccinees. After two AZD1222 doses, both the breadth and the depth of spike-specific TCRs were significantly higher than at day 0 and than in MenACWY recipients. Vaccine-associated CD4 TCRs spanned the whole spike protein, with dominant responses in regions 160-218 and 743-854. The 56-69-year group was small, and its depth increase did not reach significance, likely because of low power. Because no samples from the day 14 peak response were available, repertoires could be characterized only after the peak T cell response.

Reading the label with the study, this specimen's time point is: baseline before first vaccination. Vaccinee samples were obtained from the UK trials COV001 and COV002, which included a single-blind randomized controlled phase 2/3 trial of AZD1222 (ChAdOx1 nCoV-19) in healthy adults. Trial participant PBMC samples were collected at day 0 and day 28 after the second dose for TCRbeta chain sequencing. The CDR3 regions of human TCRbeta chains were subjected to immunosequencing. From the authors' description of their analysis: Repertoire TCRs were matched against a reference library of SARS-CoV-2-specific TCRs generated with the MIRA antigen-specificity platform. Breadth was defined as the fraction of unique TCRs that were SARS-CoV-2-associated, and depth was defined as the fraction of total T cells that were SARS-CoV-2-associated. Each spike-specific TCR was assigned to its reactive spike region and to a CD4 or CD8 class using the MIRA data. Log10-transformed breadth and depth values were compared by one-way ANOVA with Sidak's multiple comparisons tests. TCRdb took this table from immuneACCESS and kept in-frame rearrangements with V and J called. Such tables lack part of the clones; where checked against another copy, unresolved V genes explain under half of the gap, and the rest is unexplained. V and J calls and clone size are those listed in that table; D and trimming were worked out from the DNA. The sample data list about 130,000 clones, and 86% of these were observed just once. Less than 15% of the sample belongs to the ten largest clones.

Recombination joined TRBV11-1 with TRBJ1-2; the D gene is not confidently resolved. Source: peripheral blood, taken on day 0 of AZD1222 vaccination. The source of this sequence is an adult in good health. The CDR3: CASSPPRGDYTF. DNA sequence: TGTGCCAGCAGCCCCCCTCGGGGAGACTACACCTTC.